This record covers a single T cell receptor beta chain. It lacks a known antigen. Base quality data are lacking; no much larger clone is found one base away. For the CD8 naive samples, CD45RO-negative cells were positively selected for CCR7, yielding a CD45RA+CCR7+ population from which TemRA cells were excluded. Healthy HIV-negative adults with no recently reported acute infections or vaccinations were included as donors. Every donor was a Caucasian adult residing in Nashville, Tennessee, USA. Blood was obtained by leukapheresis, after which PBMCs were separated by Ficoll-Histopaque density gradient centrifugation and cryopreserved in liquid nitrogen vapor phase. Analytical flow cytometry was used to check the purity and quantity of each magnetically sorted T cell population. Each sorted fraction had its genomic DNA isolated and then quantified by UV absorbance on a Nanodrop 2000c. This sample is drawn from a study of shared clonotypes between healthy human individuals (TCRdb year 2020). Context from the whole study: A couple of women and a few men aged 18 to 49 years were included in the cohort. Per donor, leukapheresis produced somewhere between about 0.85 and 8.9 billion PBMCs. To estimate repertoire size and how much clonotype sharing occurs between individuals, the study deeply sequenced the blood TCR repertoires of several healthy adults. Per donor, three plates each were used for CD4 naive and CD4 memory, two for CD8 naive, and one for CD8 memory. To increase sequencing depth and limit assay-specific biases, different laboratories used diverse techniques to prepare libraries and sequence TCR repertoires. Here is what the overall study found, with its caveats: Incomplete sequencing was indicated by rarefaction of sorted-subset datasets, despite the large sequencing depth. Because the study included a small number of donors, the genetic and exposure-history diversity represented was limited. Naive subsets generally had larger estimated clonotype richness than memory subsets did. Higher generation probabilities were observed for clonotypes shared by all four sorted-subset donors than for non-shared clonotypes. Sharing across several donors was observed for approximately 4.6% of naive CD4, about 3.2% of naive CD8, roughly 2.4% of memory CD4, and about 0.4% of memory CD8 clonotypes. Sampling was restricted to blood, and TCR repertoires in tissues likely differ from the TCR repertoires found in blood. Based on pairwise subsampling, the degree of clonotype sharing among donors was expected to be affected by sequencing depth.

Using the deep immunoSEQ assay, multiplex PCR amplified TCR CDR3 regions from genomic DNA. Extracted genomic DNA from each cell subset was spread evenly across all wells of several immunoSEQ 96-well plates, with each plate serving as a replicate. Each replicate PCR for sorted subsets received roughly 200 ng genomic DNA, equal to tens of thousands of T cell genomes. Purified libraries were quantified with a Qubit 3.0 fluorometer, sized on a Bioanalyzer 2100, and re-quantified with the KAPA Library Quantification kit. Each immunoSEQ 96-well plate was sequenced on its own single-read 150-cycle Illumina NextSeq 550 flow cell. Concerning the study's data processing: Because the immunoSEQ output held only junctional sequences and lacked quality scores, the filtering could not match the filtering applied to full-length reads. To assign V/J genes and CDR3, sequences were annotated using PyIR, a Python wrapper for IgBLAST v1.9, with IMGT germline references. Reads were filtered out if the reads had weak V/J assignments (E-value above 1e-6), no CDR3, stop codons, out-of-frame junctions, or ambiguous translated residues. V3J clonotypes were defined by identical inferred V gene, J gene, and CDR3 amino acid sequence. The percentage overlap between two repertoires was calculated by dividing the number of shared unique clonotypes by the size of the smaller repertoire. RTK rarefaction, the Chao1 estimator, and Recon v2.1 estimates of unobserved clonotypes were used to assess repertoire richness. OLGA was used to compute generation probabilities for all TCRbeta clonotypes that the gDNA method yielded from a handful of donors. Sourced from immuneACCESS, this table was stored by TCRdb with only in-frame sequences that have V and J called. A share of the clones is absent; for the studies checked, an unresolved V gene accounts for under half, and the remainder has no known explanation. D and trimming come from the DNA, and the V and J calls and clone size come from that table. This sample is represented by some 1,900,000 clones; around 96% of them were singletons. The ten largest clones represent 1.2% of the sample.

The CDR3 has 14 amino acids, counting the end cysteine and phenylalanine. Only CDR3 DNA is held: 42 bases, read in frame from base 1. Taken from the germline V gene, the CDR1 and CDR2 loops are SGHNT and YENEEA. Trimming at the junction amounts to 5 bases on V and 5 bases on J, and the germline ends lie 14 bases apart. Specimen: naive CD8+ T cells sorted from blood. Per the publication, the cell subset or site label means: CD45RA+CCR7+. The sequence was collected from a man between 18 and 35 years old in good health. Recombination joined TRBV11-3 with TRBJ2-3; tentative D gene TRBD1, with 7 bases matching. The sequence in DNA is TGTGCCAGCAGCCCGCGGGACAGTCGAGATACGCAGTATTTT. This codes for CASSPRDSRDTQYF. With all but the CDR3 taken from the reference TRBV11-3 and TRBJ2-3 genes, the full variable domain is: EAGVVQSPRYKIIEKKQPVAFWCNPISGHNTLYWYLQNLGQGPELLIRYENEEAVDDSQLPKDRFSAERLKGVDSTLKIQPAELGDSAVYLCASSPRDSRDTQYFGPGTRLTVL.